This T cell receptor beta chain stems from a study of T-cell reconstitution after alpha-beta-depleted transplantation in children. This clonotype was seen at least ten times. Its antigen is not known. The CDR3 runs 11 residues. Trimming removed 5 bases from V and 2 bases from J, with 3 bases in between. Germline assignment: CDR1 WSHSY and CDR2 SAAADI. Findings of the study overall: At the one-year point after transplant, T-cell counts and TCRbeta diversity were found to come mostly from T cells that had been newly produced. Surviving recipient T cells and intrathymic progenitors accounted for some patients' high TCRbeta diversity at day 60.

TCRbeta library construction was performed incorporating unique molecular identifiers. TCRdb ran MiXCR on the PCR reads and lists one entry per CDR3 protein. Of roughly 100,000 distinct CDR3 sequences in the sample, about 7.5% were seen once. This clonotype was obtained from a boy aged 2 to 10 with acute lymphoblastic leukemia, due to receive a stem cell transplant. The V gene is TRBV10-2, the J gene TRBJ1-2; D is ambiguous. The source material was PBMCs, sampled before TCRalphabeta/CD19-depleted stem cell transplant. The CDR3 protein is CASSMNYGYTF. CDR3 bases: TGCGCCAGCAGTATGAACTATGGCTACACCTTC.